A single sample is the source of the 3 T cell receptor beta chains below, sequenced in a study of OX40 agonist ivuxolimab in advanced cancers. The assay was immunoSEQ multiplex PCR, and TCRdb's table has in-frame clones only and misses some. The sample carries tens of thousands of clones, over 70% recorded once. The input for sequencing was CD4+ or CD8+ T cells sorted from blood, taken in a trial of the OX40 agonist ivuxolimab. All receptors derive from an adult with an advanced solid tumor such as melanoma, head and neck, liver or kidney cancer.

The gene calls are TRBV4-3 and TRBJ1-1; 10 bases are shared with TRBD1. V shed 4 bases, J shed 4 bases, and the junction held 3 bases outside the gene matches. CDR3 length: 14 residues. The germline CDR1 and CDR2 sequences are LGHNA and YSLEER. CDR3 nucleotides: TGCGCCAGCAGCCCCTGGACAGGGGGCACTGAAGCTTTCTTT. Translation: CASSPWTGGTEAFF.

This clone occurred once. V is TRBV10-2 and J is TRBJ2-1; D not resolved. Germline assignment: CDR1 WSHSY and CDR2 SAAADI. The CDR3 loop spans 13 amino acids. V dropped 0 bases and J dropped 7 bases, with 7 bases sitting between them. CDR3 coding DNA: TGCGCCAGCAGTGAGTCCCCCCAAAATGAGCAGTTCTTC. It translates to CASSESPQNEQFF.

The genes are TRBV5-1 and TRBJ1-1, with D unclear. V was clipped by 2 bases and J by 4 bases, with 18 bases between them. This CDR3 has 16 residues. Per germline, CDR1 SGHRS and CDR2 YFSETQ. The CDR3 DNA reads TGCGCCAGCAGCTTCGTCCTGGTAAGGGAACGCACTGAAGCTTTCTTT. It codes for CASSFVLVRERTEAFF.